A selection of T cell receptor beta chains follows, all from one sample in a study of T cell repertoires in cytomegalovirus infection. TCRdb itself ran the reads through MiXCR, one entry per CDR3 protein. The data show under 350,000 distinct CDR3 sequences, 9.6% seen once. Sequenced material: PBMCs. These receptors were collected from a human donor in good health (CMV status not recorded). Some clones in this sample may be carry-over from other donors' samples. Each CDR3 is given with its conserved first and last residue. A D gene is named only where the DNA matches it firmly. Expanded clones are given a class, and other clones once, few, many or no size at all.

13,many,TRBJ1-1,-,TRBV20-1,CSALDNPNTEAFF,TGCAGTGCCTTGGACAACCCGAACACTGAAGCTTTCTTT
12,many,TRBJ2-5,-,TRBV7-6,CASSSSVETQYF,TGTGCCAGCAGCTCGTCGGTAGAGACCCAGTACTTC
16,many,TRBJ2-6,-,TRBV7-9,CASSLTPGAGANVLTF,TGTGCCAGCAGCTTAACCCCAGGGGCTGGGGCCAACGTCCTGACTTTC
16,many,TRBJ2-7,-,TRBV18,CASSPQGGLRTYEQYF,TGTGCCAGCTCACCACAGGGGGGGCTTAGGACCTACGAGCAGTACTTC
16,many,TRBJ1-1,-,TRBV7-8,CASSLENRVLNTEAFF,TGTGCCAGCAGCTTAGAAAACAGGGTCCTGAACACTGAAGCTTTCTTT
13,many,TRBJ1-2,-,TRBV11-2,CASSPDSSYGYTF,TGTGCCAGCAGTCCAGACAGTTCCTATGGCTACACCTTC
17,few,TRBJ2-1,-,TRBV5-4,CASSHPFGKQAYNEQFF,TGTGCCAGCAGCCATCCTTTCGGGAAACAGGCCTACAATGAGCAGTTCTTC
18,many,TRBJ2-3,TRBD2,TRBV28,CASTVSGLAGDSTDTQYF,TGTGCCAGCACCGTTAGCGGGTTAGCGGGAGATAGCACAGATACGCAGTATTTT
14,-,TRBJ2-5,-,TRBV4-2,CASSQEGQGQTQYF,TGTGCCAGCAGCCAAGAGGGCCAGGGACAGACCCAGTACTTC
15,many,TRBJ1-6,-,TRBV7-2,CASSLARGANSPLHF,TGTGCCAGCAGCTTAGCCCGGGGGGCGAATTCACCCCTCCACTTT
15,many,TRBJ1-4,-,TRBV28,CASSNGGAGNEKLFF,TGTGCCAGCAGTAACGGCGGGGCGGGTAATGAAAAACTGTTTTTT
16,many,TRBJ1-2,-,TRBV28,CASSLPTGRPNYGYTF,TGTGCCAGCAGTTTACCCACAGGGCGCCCTAACTATGGCTACACCTTC
16,many,TRBJ1-6,TRBD1,TRBV15,CATSREGTAYNSPLHF,TGTGCCACCAGCAGAGAAGGGACAGCCTATAATTCACCCCTCCACTTT
16,many,TRBJ2-7,-,TRBV29-1,CSVPAGGQGNAYEQYF,TGCAGCGTTCCGGCGGGTGGGCAGGGCAACGCCTACGAGCAGTACTTC
11,-,TRBJ2-7,-,TRBV29-1,CSVRQADEQYF,TGCAGCGTGAGACAGGCGGACGAGCAGTACTTC
14,many,TRBJ1-1,-,TRBV11-2,CASSLGSSSTEAFF,TGTGCCAGCAGCTTAGGTTCCTCGTCCACTGAAGCTTTCTTT
15,many,TRBJ2-3,-,TRBV12-3/TRBV12-4,CASSLTGTKEDTQYF,TGTGCCAGCAGTTTAACAGGTACAAAGGAAGATACGCAGTATTTT
13,-,TRBJ2-1,TRBD1,TRBV29-1,CSVNPGQANEQFF,TGCAGCGTAAATCCGGGACAGGCCAATGAGCAGTTCTTC
16,many,TRBJ1-1,-,TRBV5-4,CASSLDRNTLNTEAFF,TGTGCCAGCAGCTTGGATCGGAACACCTTGAACACTGAAGCTTTCTTT
15,few,TRBJ2-1,-,TRBV15,CATSKGVSSYNEQFF,TGTGCCACCAGCAAGGGGGTGTCTTCCTACAATGAGCAGTTCTTC
18,few,TRBJ2-6,TRBD2,TRBV18,CASSPAGGVHGGANVLTF,TGTGCCAGCTCCCCTGCTGGGGGGGTCCACGGAGGGGCCAACGTCCTGACTTTC
15,-,TRBJ2-2,TRBD2,TRBV20-1,CSARDGTSPPGELFF,TGCAGTGCTAGGGACGGGACTAGCCCCCCCGGGGAGCTGTTTTTT
14,many,TRBJ1-4,-,TRBV7-2,CASNLQGSNEKLFF,TGTGCCAGCAATCTACAGGGATCTAATGAAAAACTGTTTTTT
14,many,TRBJ2-1,-,TRBV10-2,CASSEGARWYEQFF,TGCGCCAGCAGTGAAGGGGCTAGATGGTATGAGCAGTTCTTC